This is a list of T cell receptor beta chains from one sample in a study of T cells in Graves' hyperthyroidism and ophthalmopathy. One entry per CDR3 protein, called by TCRdb with MiXCR from the multiplex PCR reads. This table has under 300,000 distinct CDR3 sequences, less than 30% appearing once. Material for sequencing was blood. Receptor source: a man aged 35-49 years with Graves' hyperthyroidism that later progressed to Graves' ophthalmopathy. Each CDR3 is given with its conserved first and last residue. The D gene is left open where the match is weak. Size tells how often a clone was seen (once, few, many) or the class of an expanded clone, and some rows leave it out.

clone size	D gene	J gene	V gene	CDR3 DNA	CDR3 protein
.	TRBD2	TRBJ2-7	TRBV7-2	TGTGCCAGCAGTGCTGCGGGGGGCAAGTCCTACGAGCAGTACTTC	CASSAAGGKSYEQYF
.	TRBD2	TRBJ2-7	TRBV7-8	TGTGCCAGCAGCTTGAAACCGGGACTAGCGGGAGGTAACGAGCAGTACTTC	CASSLKPGLAGGNEQYF
many	TRBD2	TRBJ2-7	TRBV11-2	TGTGCCAGCAGCTTAGACCTGACTAGCGGGAGCTACGAGCAGTACTTC	CASSLDLTSGSYEQYF
many	TRBD1	TRBJ1-2	TRBV25-1	TGTGCCAGCAGTGGGAACAGGGGCGCTCTTCATGGCTACACCTTC	CASSGNRGALHGYTF
many	.	TRBJ2-2	TRBV20-1	TGCAGTGCTAGGGACGTTAACACCGGGGAGCTGTTTTTT	CSARDVNTGELFF
many	.	TRBJ2-7	TRBV24-1	TGTGCCACCAGTGATCGGTACCGCCCGGGCGAGCAGTACTTC	CATSDRYRPGEQYF
few	.	TRBJ1-1	TRBV12-3/TRBV12-4	TGTGCCAGCACCCCGACGCTTAACACTGAAGCTTTCTTT	CASTPTLNTEAFF
many	.	TRBJ1-5	TRBV5-1	TGCGCCAGCAGCTTGGATTACGCAGGCCCCAATCAGCCCCAGCATTTT	CASSLDYAGPNQPQHF
many	TRBD2	TRBJ2-2	TRBV3-1	TGTGCCAGCAGCTATACTAGCGGGAGGGCCACCGGGGAGCTGTTTTTT	CASSYTSGRATGELFF
many	TRBD1	TRBJ2-2	TRBV10-3	TGTGCCATCAGCGGGACAGGGAACACCGGGGAGCTGTTTTTT	CAISGTGNTGELFF
.	TRBD2	TRBJ2-7	TRBV20-1	TGCAGTGTAGGTCTAGCGGGGTTATACGAGCAGTACTTC	CSVGLAGLYEQYF